Following are 22 T cell receptor beta chains from one sample sequenced in a study of blood T cells in healthy people across ages. Combining a sample-barcoded 5' primer with a J-beta primer mix, a second PCR ran for roughly 6 to 11 cycles. Using its own MiXCR run on the 5' RACE reads, TCRdb lists one record per CDR3 protein. Here the sample spans under 850,000 distinct CDR3 sequences, 35% to 40% being singletons. Sequencing was carried out using blood. Receptors originate from a man younger than 35 in good health.

This clonotype was observed many times. A much larger clone lies a single base off, so this may be a read error. The rearrangement links TRBV7-9 to TRBJ2-7, with a weak D call TRBD2 (5 bases). The CDR3 has 17 amino acids. Germline values: CDR1 SEHNR, CDR2 FQNEAQ (reference sequence). V was clipped by 2 bases and J by 7 bases, with 24 bases between them. The DNA of the CDR3 is TGTGCCAGCAGCTTAAGGTTTCGGGGAGCCGAATACAATGAGCAGTACTTC. Residues: CASSLRFRGAEYNEQYF.

This sequence joins TRBV30 and TRBJ1-1; D perhaps matches TRBD1 (6 bases). Germline assignment: CDR1 GTSNPN and CDR2 SVGIG (reference sequence). The CDR3 runs to 16 residues. Trimming cost V 3 bases and J 3 bases, with 20 bases left between them. The CDR3 protein is CAWSPERGPMDTEAFF. The CDR3 DNA sequence: TGTGCCTGGAGCCCGGAGCGGGGGCCAATGGACACTGAAGCTTTCTTT.

The chain links TRBV5-5 to TRBJ2-3; TRBD1 matches 7 bases. In germline, CDR1 is SGHKS, CDR2 YYEKEE (reference sequence). After removal of 0 bases from V and 3 bases from J, the junction contained 7 bases not matched to a gene. This CDR3 has 16 residues. The CDR3 reads CASSLADRDWTDTQYF. The CDR3, as DNA: TGTGCCAGCAGCTTGGCCGACAGGGATTGGACAGATACGCAGTATTTT. Looking up the rest from reference TRBV5-5 and TRBJ2-3 gives the full variable domain: DAGVTQSPTHLIKTRGQQVTLRCSPISGHKSVSWYQQVLGQGPQFIFQYYEKEERGRGNFPDRFSARQFPNYSSELNVNALLLGDSALYLCASSLADRDWTDTQYFGPGTRLTVL.

V is TRBV29-1 and J is TRBJ1-1; 7 nucleotides match TRBD1. The CDR3 runs to 12 residues. Looked up from germline, CDR1 is SQVTM and CDR2 is ANQGSEA. J was trimmed by 1 base and V by 7 bases; bases with no gene match: 3. The CDR3 DNA is TGCAGCGAGACAGGGACGAACACTGAAGCTTTCTTT. Protein sequence: CSETGTNTEAFF.

The chain employs TRBV16 and TRBJ1-5; D may be TRBD1 (5 bases). The CDR3 contains 15 residues. Germline V gives CDR1 KGHSY, CDR2 FQNENV. The V gene lost 4 bases and the J gene lost 0 bases, with 10 bases spanning the gap. The CDR3 loop reads CASSRDGDSNQPQHF. The CDR3 nucleotides are TGTGCCAGCAGCCGGGACGGCGATAGCAATCAGCCCCAGCATTTT.

This clonotype turned up a few times. The rearrangement joins TRBV12-3 or TRBV12-4 to TRBJ1-6; no reliable D call. There are 15 residues in the CDR3. Trimming stripped 0 bases from V and 5 bases from J, with 8 bases between. The CDR3 reads CASSLAGRNNSPLHF. The CDR3 nucleotides read TGTGCCAGCAGTTTAGCGGGGAGAAATAATTCACCCCTCCACTTT.

This clonotype was detected many times. The V gene is TRBV12-3 or TRBV12-4, the J gene TRBJ2-5; the match to TRBD2 covers 11 bases. The ends lost 5 bases at V and 3 bases at J; junction bases unmatched: 2. The CDR3 loop spans 14 amino acids. The CDR3 DNA is TGTGCCAGCAGTATGACTAGCGGGGAAGAGACCCAGTACTTC. It codes for CASSMTSGEETQYF.

This chain's CDR3 is CASSLGDYYNEQFF. The DNA for the CDR3 is TGTGCCAGCAGTTTGGGGGATTACTACAATGAGCAGTTCTTC. This sequence joins TRBV6-2 or TRBV6-3 and TRBJ2-1, with D tentatively TRBD1 or TRBD2 (5 bases each). The V and J ends lost 4 bases and 3 bases respectively, with 10 bases between them. Germline values: CDR1 MNHEY, CDR2 SVGEGT. There are 14 residues in the CDR3.

As concerns this clonotype: The junction departs from germline at one end; a sequencing error may be responsible. The chain recombines TRBV7-7 with TRBJ2-1; the D gene is possibly TRBD1 (5 bases). Germline V gene data show CDR1 as SSHAT and CDR2 as FNYEAQ (reference sequence). CDR3 length equals 16 residues. In DNA form, the CDR3 reads TGTGCCAGCGGCTTATTTCCCAGTATGGTACAGGATGAGCAGTTCTTC. Translated, it gives CASGLFPSMVQDEQFF. Variable domain in full (rest from reference TRBV7-7 and TRBJ2-1): GAGVSQSPRYKVTKRGQDVTLRCDPISSHATLYWYQQALGQGPEFLTYFNYEAQPDKSGLPSDRFSAERPEGSISTLTIQRTEQRDSAMYRCASGLFPSMVQDEQFFGPGTRLTVL.

With regard to this clonotype: A much larger clone sits a single nucleotide away, making a read error possible. The V and J genes are TRBV4-3 and TRBJ2-3; D possibly corresponds to TRBD2 (6 bases). Trimming removed 1 base from V and 6 bases from J, with 20 bases in between. In germline, CDR1 is LGHNA, CDR2 YSLEER. The CDR3 is 17 amino acids. The CDR3 region is CASSQGRLVGGLDTQYF. The CDR3 DNA reads TGCGCCAGCAGCCAAGGGCGACTAGTGGGGGGTCTTGATACGCAGTATTTT.

The chain couples TRBV7-6 to TRBJ2-2; D is undetermined. Trimming removed 6 bases from V and 3 bases from J, with 14 bases in between. Germline CDR1 is SGHVS and CDR2 is FNYEAQ. This CDR3 contains 15 residues. The CDR3 DNA follows: TGTGCCAGCAGACCTATCCTGTCAGACACCGGGGAGCTGTTTTTT. It is translated as CASRPILSDTGELFF.

This clonotype turned up a few times. The chain joins TRBV18 to TRBJ1-1; 7 positions agree with TRBD1. V was pared by 6 bases and J by 2 bases, with 6 bases of the junction left unmatched. The germline CDR1 and CDR2 sequences are KGHSH and LQKENI. The CDR3 covers 14 residues. The CDR3 bases are TGTGCCAGCTCTCGAGGGACAGCAAACACTGAAGCTTTCTTT. This encodes CASSRGTANTEAFF.

The chain joins TRBV12-3 or TRBV12-4 to TRBJ2-1, with 11 bases matching TRBD2. This CDR3 is built from 18 residues. V lost 6 bases, J lost 3 bases, and 13 bases stayed unmatched. In DNA form, the CDR3 reads TGTGCCAGCAGCCAGATTGGCCCGACTAGCGGGGACTACAATGAGCAGTTCTTC. It yields the protein CASSQIGPTSGDYNEQFF.

The rearrangement links TRBV27 to TRBJ2-5; D gene unclear. The J call is in doubt because the DNA end fits TRBJ2-7 better. The CDR3 totals 17 residues. Germline V gene sequence: CDR1 MNHEY, CDR2 SMNVEV (reference sequence). CDR3 protein: CASSPQGARAFSYEQYF. Written as DNA, the CDR3 is TGTGCCAGCAGTCCTCAAGGCGCTCGGGCCTTCTCCTACGAGCAGTACTTC.

As to this clonotype: A much more abundant neighbour one base away suggests this may be a read error. J is TRBJ2-5 and V is TRBV3-1; TRBD2 might be the D (6 bases). The germline V and J ends were trimmed by 8 bases and 11 bases, with 15 bases remaining between them. The CDR3 spans 11 residues. The V gene's germline CDR1 is LGHDT and CDR2 YNNKEL (reference sequence). In nucleotides, the CDR3 is TGTGCCAGCGGGGGGTATCGTGAGCAGTACTTC. Its translation: CASGGYREQYF.

V usage is TRBV5-1 and J usage is TRBJ2-3; D uncertain. This CDR3 spans 13 amino acids. Trimming left V 4 bases short and J 0 bases short, with 6 bases between. CDR1 is SGHRS and CDR2 is YFSETQ in the germline V gene. The CDR3 reads CASSQFSTDTQYF. The DNA of the CDR3 is TGCGCCAGCAGCCAGTTTAGCACAGATACGCAGTATTTT.

The chain carries TRBV29-1 and TRBJ2-3; the D gene is possibly TRBD1 (6 bases). Germline values: CDR1 SQVTM, CDR2 ANQGSEA. The CDR3 has 11 amino acids. V lost 7 bases, J lost 10 bases, and 15 bases lay in between. The CDR3 nucleotides are TGCAGCGCTCGATTGAGACAGGCGCAGTATTTT. Translation: CSARLRQAQYF.

This clonotype appeared many times. The genes are TRBV12-3 or TRBV12-4 and TRBJ2-1, with D perhaps TRBD1 (6 bases). CDR3 size: 20 residues. V was pared by 1 base and J by 4 bases, with 26 bases between. Written as DNA, the CDR3 is TGTGCCAGCAGTTTAGTCTCCAGGGGCCTCCGAATATTGTCATACAATGAGCAGTTCTTC. Its protein is CASSLVSRGLRILSYNEQFF.

This clonotype was observed a handful of times. The CDR3 bases are TGTGCCAGCAGCTTAGGGGAGAGGACAGGCTACACCTTC. Its protein is CASSLGERTGYTF. The rearrangement uses TRBV27 and TRBJ1-2; possible D gene TRBD1, 5 bases. The CDR3 covers 13 residues. Trimming pared 6 bases from V and 8 bases from J, leaving 16 bases between. CDR1 and CDR2 (germline): MNHEY, SMNVEV (reference sequence).

This clonotype was detected many times. This chain uses TRBV7-9 with TRBJ1-5; the D is unclear. This CDR3 has 15 residues. Germline V gene sequence: CDR1 SEHNR, CDR2 FQNEAQ (reference sequence). Trimming stripped 5 bases from V and 6 bases from J, with 17 bases between. CDR3 region: CASSPEDRVGQPQHF. DNA of the CDR3: TGTGCCAGCAGCCCCGAGGATAGGGTAGGTCAGCCCCAGCATTTT. The whole variable domain, filled in from reference TRBV7-9 and TRBJ1-5, reads DTGVSQNPRHKITKRGQNVTFRCDPISEHNRLYWYRQTLGQGPEFLTYFQNEAQLEKSRLLSDRFSAERPKGSFSTLEIQRTEQGDSAMYLCASSPEDRVGQPQHFGDGTRLSIL.

A note on this clonotype: A much larger clone is a single base away; this may be a read error. V usage is TRBV10-2 and J usage is TRBJ1-2; the D is unclear. Germline loops: CDR1 WSHSY, CDR2 SAAADI. CDR3 length equals 13 residues. CDR3: CASSDSGNYGHTF. The CDR3 DNA is TGCGCCAGCAGTGACTCGGGGAACTATGGCCACACCTTC.

V and J are TRBV20-1 and TRBJ1-5; 10 bases align to TRBD1. J was trimmed by 2 bases and V by 6 bases; bases with no gene match: 10. The CDR3 covers 16 residues. Germline loops: CDR1 DFQATT, CDR2 SNEGSKA (reference sequence). CDR3 protein: CSARRDRGGGNQPQHF. CDR3 in DNA: TGCAGTGCCCGGAGGGACAGGGGAGGTGGCAATCAGCCCCAGCATTTT.